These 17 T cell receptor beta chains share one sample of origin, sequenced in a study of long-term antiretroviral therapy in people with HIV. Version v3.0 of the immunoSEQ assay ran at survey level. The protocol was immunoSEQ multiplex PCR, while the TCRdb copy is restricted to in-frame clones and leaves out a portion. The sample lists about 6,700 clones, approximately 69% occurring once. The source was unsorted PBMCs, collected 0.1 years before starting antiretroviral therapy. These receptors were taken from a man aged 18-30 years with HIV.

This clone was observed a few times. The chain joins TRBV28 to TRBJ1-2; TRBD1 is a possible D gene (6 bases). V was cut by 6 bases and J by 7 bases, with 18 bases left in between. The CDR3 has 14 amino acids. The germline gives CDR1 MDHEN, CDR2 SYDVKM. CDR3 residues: CASRPQWGRVGYTF. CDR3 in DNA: TGTGCCAGCAGGCCGCAGTGGGGGCGTGTTGGCTACACCTTC.

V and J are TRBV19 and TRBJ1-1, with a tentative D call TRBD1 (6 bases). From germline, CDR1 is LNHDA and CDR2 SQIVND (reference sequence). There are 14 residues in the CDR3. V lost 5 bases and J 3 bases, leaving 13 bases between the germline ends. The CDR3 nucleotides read TGTGCCAGTAGTCTACCAGGGGCGGACACTGAAGCTTTCTTT. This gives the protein CASSLPGADTEAFF. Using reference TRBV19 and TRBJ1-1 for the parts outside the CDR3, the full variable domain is DGGITQSPKYLFRKEGQNVTLSCEQNLNHDAMYWYRQDPGQGLRLIYYSQIVNDFQKGDIAEGYSVSREKKESFPLTVTSAQKNPTAFYLCASSLPGADTEAFFGQGTRLTVV.

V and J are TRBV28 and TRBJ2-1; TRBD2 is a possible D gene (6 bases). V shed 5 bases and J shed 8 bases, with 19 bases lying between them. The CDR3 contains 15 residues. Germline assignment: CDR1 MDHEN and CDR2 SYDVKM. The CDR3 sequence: CASSPLGPGLDEQFF. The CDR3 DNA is TGTGCCAGCAGTCCATTGGGCCCGGGACTCGATGAGCAGTTCTTC.

For the CDR3, the DNA is TGTGCCAGCAGCCAAGATACCCAGGACTTCACTGGAAACACCATATATTTT. Its translation is CASSQDTQDFTGNTIYF. V usage is TRBV4-2 and J usage is TRBJ1-3; no reliable D call. V was trimmed by 0 bases and J by 2 bases, leaving 14 bases between them. Germline values: CDR1 LGHNA, CDR2 YNFKEQ. CDR3 size: 17 residues.

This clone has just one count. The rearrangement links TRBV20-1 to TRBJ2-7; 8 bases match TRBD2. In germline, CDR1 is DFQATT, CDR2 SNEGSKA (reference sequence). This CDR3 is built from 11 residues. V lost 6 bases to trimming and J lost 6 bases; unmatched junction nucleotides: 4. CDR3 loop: CSAGGVGEQYV. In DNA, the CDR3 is TGCAGTGCCGGGGGGGTTGGCGAGCAGTACGTC.

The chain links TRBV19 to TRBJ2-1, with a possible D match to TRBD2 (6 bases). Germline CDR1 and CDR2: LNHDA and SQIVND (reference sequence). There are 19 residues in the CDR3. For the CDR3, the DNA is TGTCCCTCCCCCGGCCCGGGACTGAGGTCCTCCTTCTCCTACAATGAGCAGTTCTTC. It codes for CPSPGPGLRSSFSYNEQFF.

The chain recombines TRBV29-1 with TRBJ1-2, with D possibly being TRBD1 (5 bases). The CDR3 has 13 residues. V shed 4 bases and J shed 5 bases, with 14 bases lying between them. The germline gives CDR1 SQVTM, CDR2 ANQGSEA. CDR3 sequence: CSVGTGGEYGYTF. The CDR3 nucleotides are TGCAGCGTTGGAACAGGAGGAGAATATGGCTACACCTTC.

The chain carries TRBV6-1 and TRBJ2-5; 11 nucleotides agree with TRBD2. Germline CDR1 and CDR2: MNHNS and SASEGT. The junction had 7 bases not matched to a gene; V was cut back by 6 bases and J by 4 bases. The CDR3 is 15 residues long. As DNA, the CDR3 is TGTGCCAGCAGCAAACTAGCGGGGGCATCAGAGACCCAGTACTTC. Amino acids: CASSKLAGASETQYF.

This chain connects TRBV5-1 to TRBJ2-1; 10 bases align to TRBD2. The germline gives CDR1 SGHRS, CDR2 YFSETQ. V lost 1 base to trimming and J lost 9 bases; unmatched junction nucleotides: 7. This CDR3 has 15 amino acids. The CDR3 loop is CASSLPAGGRGEQFF. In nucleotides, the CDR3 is TGCGCCAGCAGCTTGCCAGCGGGGGGGCGGGGTGAGCAGTTCTTC.

The CDR3 here is CASRTSTGTHYGYTF. CDR3 coding DNA: TGTGCCAGCAGGACCTCGACAGGTACGCACTATGGCTACACCTTC. The chain employs TRBV27 and TRBJ1-2; possible D gene TRBD1, 6 bases. The length of the CDR3 is 15 residues. CDR1 is MNHEY and CDR2 is SMNVEV in the germline V gene (reference sequence). V dropped 6 bases and J dropped 3 bases, with 17 bases sitting between them.

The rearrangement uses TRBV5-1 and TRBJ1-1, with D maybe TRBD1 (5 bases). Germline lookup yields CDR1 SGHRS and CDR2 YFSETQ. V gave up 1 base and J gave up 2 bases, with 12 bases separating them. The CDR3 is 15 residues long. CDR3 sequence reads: CASSLLGQSNTEAFF. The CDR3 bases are TGCGCCAGCAGCTTGTTAGGACAAAGTAACACTGAAGCTTTCTTT.

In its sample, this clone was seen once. CDR3 coding DNA: TGTGCCAGCAGTTTGGGGCTTCGTTCGAGCTCTGGAAACACCATATATTTT. Translating gives CASSLGLRSSSGNTIYF. The genes are TRBV7-2 and TRBJ1-3, with TRBD1 as a possible D gene (5 bases). This CDR3 has 17 amino acids. In germline, CDR1 is SGHTA, CDR2 FQGNSA. Trimming took 6 bases from V and 0 from J, leaving 18 bases between them.

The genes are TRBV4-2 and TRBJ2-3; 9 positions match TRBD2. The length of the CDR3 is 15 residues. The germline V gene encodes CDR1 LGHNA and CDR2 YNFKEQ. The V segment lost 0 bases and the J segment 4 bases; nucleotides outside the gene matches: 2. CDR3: CASSQERGGPDTQYF. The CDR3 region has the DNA TGTGCCAGCAGCCAAGAGCGGGGGGGCCCAGATACGCAGTATTTT.

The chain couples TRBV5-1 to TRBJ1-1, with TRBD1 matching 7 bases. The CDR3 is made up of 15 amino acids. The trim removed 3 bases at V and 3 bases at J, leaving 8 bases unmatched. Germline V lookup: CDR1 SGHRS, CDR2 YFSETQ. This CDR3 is CASSWRQGGDTEAFF. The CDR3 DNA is TGCGCCAGCAGCTGGCGACAGGGAGGAGACACTGAAGCTTTCTTT.

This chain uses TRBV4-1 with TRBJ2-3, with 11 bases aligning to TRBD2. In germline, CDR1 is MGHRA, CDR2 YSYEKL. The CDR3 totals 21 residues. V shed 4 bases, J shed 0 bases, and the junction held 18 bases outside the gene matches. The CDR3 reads CASSRPNFLAGGTTSTDTQYF. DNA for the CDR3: TGCGCCAGCAGCCGCCCTAACTTCCTAGCGGGGGGAACCACTAGCACAGATACGCAGTATTTT.

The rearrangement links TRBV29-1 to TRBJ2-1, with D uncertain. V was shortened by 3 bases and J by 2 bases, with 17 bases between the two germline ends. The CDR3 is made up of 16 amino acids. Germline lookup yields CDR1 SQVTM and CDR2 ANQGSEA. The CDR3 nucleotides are TGCAGCGTTGATCCCCTCGTGTCGGGCCCCTACAATGAGCAGTTCTTC. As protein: CSVDPLVSGPYNEQFF.

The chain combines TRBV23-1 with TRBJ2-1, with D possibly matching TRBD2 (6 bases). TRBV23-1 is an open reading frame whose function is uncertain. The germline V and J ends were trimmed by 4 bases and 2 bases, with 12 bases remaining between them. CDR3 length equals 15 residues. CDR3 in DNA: TGCGCCAGCAGTCGACGGCCGGGGGCCTACAATGAGCAGTTCTTC. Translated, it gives CASSRRPGAYNEQFF.